A selection of T cell receptor beta chains follows, all from one sample in a study of response to subunit inactivated influenza vaccine. TCRdb analysed the RT-PCR reads with MiXCR anew, one entry per CDR3 protein. The table includes around 300,000 distinct CDR3 sequences, about 20% detected once. Material: PBMCs from blood, obtained about 20 months after vaccination. The source of these receptors is a man between 50 and 75 years old who received an inactivated influenza vaccine. Each CDR3 is given with its conserved first and last residue.

v_gene	j_gene	CDR3aa
TRBV12-3/TRBV12-4	TRBJ1-2	CASSLGVRGYTF
TRBV4-2	TRBJ2-3	CASSLQRDTDTQYF
TRBV12-3/TRBV12-4	TRBJ1-5	CASSTDSYSNQPQHF
TRBV20-1	TRBJ2-1	CSAPPLLAEGYNEQFF
TRBV20-1	TRBJ2-3	CSAPGRPDTQYF
TRBV20-1	TRBJ1-2	CSARDEWRGDYGYTF
TRBV5-6	TRBJ1-1	CASSLGSVRAEAFF
TRBV20-1	TRBJ2-1	CSATPSYNEQFF
TRBV6-5	TRBJ1-1	CASSYQEDLRGNTEAFF
TRBV2	TRBJ2-7	CASSVRGSISYEQYF
TRBV20-1	TRBJ1-1	CSARSDRLNTEAFF
TRBV3-1	TRBJ1-1	CASSQATRMNTEAFF
TRBV30	TRBJ1-4	CAWSGGPNEKLFF
TRBV9	TRBJ2-1	CASSVDSSGGQFF
TRBV13	TRBJ1-1	CASSAPGQGNTEAFF
TRBV5-1	TRBJ2-3	CASSLAGEDTQYF
TRBV6-2/TRBV6-3	TRBJ2-5	CASSYSYRPNQETQYF
TRBV20-1	TRBJ2-7	CSARVFGTGDYEQYF
TRBV20-1	TRBJ1-4	CSARSAGKKLFF
TRBV4-1	TRBJ1-2	CASSQAGKNYGYTF
TRBV7-6	TRBJ1-5	CASSPGSFGQPQHF
TRBV19	TRBJ2-1	CASSNREVYNEQFF